The 26 T cell receptor beta chains below were found in one sample sequenced in a study of blood T cell repertoires in COVID-19. Libraries were prepared by immunoSEQ multiplex PCR; TCRdb keeps only in-frame clonotypes and omits some of them. The sample gives 100,000 to 120,000 clones, around 74% of which show up once; around 19% is in the top ten. Sequences were obtained from peripheral blood. The receptors derive from a woman in her 70s with acute or convalescent COVID-19.

Of note for this clone: The identical CDR3 is also encoded by other nucleotide sequences in the sample. The chain employs TRBV7-9 and TRBJ2-3; the D is unclear. V was cut by 5 bases and J by 6 bases, with 9 bases left in between. The CDR3 has 12 residues. CDR1 SEHNR and CDR2 FQNEAQ come from the germline V gene (reference sequence). The CDR3, as DNA: TGTGCCAGCAGCGTTAGTAGCGATACGCAGTATTTT. Amino acids: CASSVSSDTQYF.

This chain links TRBV7-9 with TRBJ2-7, with D possibly TRBD1 on 6 matching bases. This CDR3 has 13 residues. Germline lookup yields CDR1 SEHNR and CDR2 FQNEAQ (reference sequence). Trimming took 5 bases from V and 3 from J, leaving 11 bases between them. The CDR3 here is CASSIGQRYEQYF. Written as DNA, the CDR3 is TGTGCCAGCAGCATCGGACAGCGCTACGAGCAGTACTTC.

The gene calls are TRBV6-6 and TRBJ2-4; 9 bases agree with TRBD1. Germline CDR1 is MNHNY and CDR2 is SVGAGI (reference sequence). J lost 2 bases, V lost 5 bases, and 4 bases had no gene match. The CDR3 is 15 residues long. CDR3 protein: CASSGQGPPKNIQYF. The CDR3 DNA reads as TGTGCCAGCAGTGGACAGGGGCCCCCCAAAAACATTCAGTACTTC.

As DNA, the CDR3 is TGTGCCAGCAGTCGCCGGGACAATTACAATGAGCAGTTCTTC. Its translation is CASSRRDNYNEQFF. This sequence joins TRBV6-5 and TRBJ2-1; weak D call: TRBD1 (6 bases). The V and J ends lost 5 bases and 4 bases respectively, with 12 bases between them. The germline gives CDR1 MNHEY, CDR2 SVGAGI. The CDR3 is made up of 14 amino acids.

The CDR3 DNA reads as TGTGCCACCAGGAGCCGGGGGATCGGTAACATTGAGCAGTTCTTC. The encoded protein is CATRSRGIGNIEQFF. This chain links TRBV15 with TRBJ2-1, with D tentatively TRBD2 (6 bases). Germline V gene sequence: CDR1 LNHNV, CDR2 YYDKDF (reference sequence). V lost 6 bases, J lost 9 bases, and 21 bases lay in between. This CDR3 is 15 amino acids long.

The chain links TRBV7-2 to TRBJ2-2, with D possibly matching TRBD2 (6 bases). This CDR3 has 15 residues. The V gene lost 2 bases and the J gene lost 6 bases, with 13 bases spanning the gap. The germline CDR1 and CDR2 sequences are SGHTA and FQGNSA. The CDR3 DNA is TGTGCCAGCAGCTTACAGGGAGGTTCGGCCGGGGAGCTGTTTTTT. Its protein product is CASSLQGGSAGELFF.

The chain carries TRBV7-9 and TRBJ2-7, with 10 bases matching TRBD1. Trimming removed 5 bases from V and 6 bases from J; junction bases left unmatched: 4. The germline CDR1 and CDR2 sequences are SEHNR and FQNEAQ (reference sequence). The CDR3 has 13 residues. CDR3 sequence (DNA): TGTGCCAGCAGCATGGACAGGGGGTTCGAGCAGTACTTC. This translates into CASSMDRGFEQYF.

The chain recombines TRBV5-1 with TRBJ2-3; D is uncertain. V lost 3 bases, J lost 5 bases, and 7 bases lay in between. The V gene's germline CDR1 is SGHRS and CDR2 YFSETQ. There are 12 residues in the CDR3. The CDR3 region has the DNA TGCGCCAGCAGCTCCTCGGGAGATACGCAGTATTTT. It codes for CASSSSGDTQYF. The entire variable domain, with the rest obtained from reference TRBV5-1 and TRBJ2-3, is as follows: KAGVTQTPRYLIKTRGQQVTLSCSPISGHRSVSWYQQTPGQGLQFLFEYFSETQRNKGNFPGRFSGRQFSNSRSEMNVSTLELGDSALYLCASSSSGDTQYFGPGTRLTVL.

This clone is classed as large. V and J are TRBV4-3 and TRBJ2-3; tentatively, D is TRBD1 (6 bases). In germline, CDR1 is LGHNA, CDR2 YSLEER. Trimming took 4 bases from V and 4 from J, leaving 18 bases between them. This CDR3 has 16 amino acids. In nucleotides, the CDR3 is TGCGCCAGCAGCCCTAGCCCCTCAGGGGTTTCAGATACGCAGTATTTT. Protein sequence: CASSPSPSGVSDTQYF.

The rearrangement links TRBV10-3 to TRBJ1-4; tentative D call: TRBD1 (5 bases). CDR1 is ENHRY and CDR2 is SYGVKD in the germline V gene. The CDR3 totals 16 residues. Trimming stripped 0 bases from V and 7 bases from J, with 15 bases between. The DNA of the CDR3 is TGTGCCATCAGTGAGTCAGAGCGGGGCGCCGTTGAAAAACTGTTTTTT. Translated: CAISESERGAVEKLFF.

This chain uses TRBV27 with TRBJ1-5, with no clear D. The V gene lost 5 bases and the J gene lost 2 bases, with 10 bases spanning the gap. Germline lookup yields CDR1 MNHEY and CDR2 SMNVEV (reference sequence). The CDR3 covers 14 residues. The DNA for the CDR3 is TGTGCCAGCAGTCCCAGCCAGGGCAATCAGCCCCAGCATTTT. Amino acid sequence: CASSPSQGNQPQHF.

The CDR3 nucleotides read TGCGCCAGCAGCACCGGGGGCGGGGGGCTCACAGATACGCAGTATTTT. Its translation is CASSTGGGGLTDTQYF. This rearrangement joins TRBV5-1 to TRBJ2-3; 8 bases line up with TRBD2. Germline trimming cut 4 bases from V and 2 bases from J; bases unmatched to any gene: 9. CDR1 is SGHRS and CDR2 is YFSETQ in the germline V gene. This CDR3 comprises 16 residues.

The V call is TRBV15, the J call TRBJ1-1; TRBD1 aligns across 9 bases. CDR1 is LNHNV and CDR2 is YYDKDF in the germline V gene (reference sequence). The CDR3 is 19 residues long. V gave up 0 bases and J gave up 0 bases; unmatched junction bases: 11. DNA of the CDR3: TGTGCCACCAGCAGAGATTTGGGGACAGGGACTACTATGAACACTGAAGCTTTCTTT. Amino acids: CATSRDLGTGTTMNTEAFF. Full variable domain (outside the CDR3, taken from reference TRBV15 and TRBJ1-1): DAMVIQNPRYQVTQFGKPVTLSCSQTLNHNVMYWYQQKSSQAPKLLFHYYDKDFNNEADTPDNFQSRRPNTSFCFLDIRSPGLGDTAMYLCATSRDLGTGTTMNTEAFFGQGTRLTVV.

The sample holds one count of this clone. V usage is TRBV12-3 or TRBV12-4 and J usage is TRBJ1-1; no clear D. This CDR3 region has 13 residues. The V end was cut by 6 bases, the J end by 4 bases, with 12 bases between. The CDR3 region is CASSNGGITEAFF. DNA of the CDR3: TGTGCCAGCAGCAACGGAGGGATCACTGAAGCTTTCTTT.

V and J are TRBV4-1 and TRBJ2-7; D is perhaps TRBD1 (6 bases). V was pared by 1 base and J by 0 bases, with 16 bases between. Per the germline V gene, CDR1 is MGHRA and CDR2 is YSYEKL. The CDR3 spans 17 residues. CDR3 sequence: CASSQVGRGESSYEQYF. Here the CDR3 DNA reads TGCGCCAGCAGCCAAGTTGGCAGGGGTGAGAGCTCCTACGAGCAGTACTTC.

This clone has a handful of counts. The rearrangement uses TRBV18 and TRBJ1-2, with a tentative D call TRBD1 (5 bases). The CDR3 runs to 14 residues. Germline values: CDR1 KGHSH, CDR2 LQKENI. The V end lost 6 bases, the J end lost 0 bases, and 11 bases lay between the germline ends. CDR3 protein: CASSLQETNYGYTF. The CDR3 DNA reads as TGTGCCAGCTCTTTACAGGAGACTAACTATGGCTACACCTTC.

J is TRBJ2-7 and V is TRBV6-5, with 10 bases aligning to TRBD1. The CDR3 loop spans 14 amino acids. Germline CDR1 MNHEY, CDR2 SVGAGI. Trimming took 6 bases from V and 3 from J; bases not matched to a gene: 5. DNA of the CDR3: TGTGCCAGCAGCCAGGGACAGGGGATCTACGAGCAGTACTTC. This encodes CASSQGQGIYEQYF.

This clone has only a few counts. The gene calls are TRBV2 and TRBJ2-2; weak D call: TRBD1 (5 bases). CDR3 size: 15 residues. V shed 3 bases and J shed 4 bases, with 12 bases lying between them. Germline values: CDR1 SNHLY, CDR2 FYNNEI. The CDR3 protein is CASSERQGGTGELFF. The CDR3 DNA reads TGTGCCAGCAGTGAGAGGCAGGGCGGCACCGGGGAGCTGTTTTTT.

The rearrangement uses TRBV15 and TRBJ1-1; D is unclear. Trimming took off 1 base at V and 7 bases at J, with 10 bases between the two ends. The CDR3 spans 13 residues. Germline CDR1 is LNHNV and CDR2 is YYDKDF (reference sequence). The CDR3 is CATSRADHSEAFF. In nucleotides, the CDR3 is TGTGCCACCAGCAGAGCTGACCACAGTGAAGCTTTCTTT.

The chain has TRBV12-3 or TRBV12-4 and TRBJ2-5, with D perhaps TRBD1 (5 bases). There are 12 residues in the CDR3. V was pared by 8 bases and J by 3 bases, with 10 bases between. The CDR3 region is CASGSREETQYF. The CDR3 DNA reads TGTGCCAGCGGAAGCAGGGAAGAGACCCAGTACTTC.

To note about this clone: Other DNA sequences in this specimen translate into the identical CDR3. V usage is TRBV5-1 and J usage is TRBJ2-2, with a possible D match to TRBD2 (6 bases). CDR1 SGHRS and CDR2 YFSETQ come from the germline V gene. With 0 bases removed from V and 1 base from J, the gap between germline ends came to 7 bases. The CDR3 covers 15 residues. The CDR3 bases are TGCGCCAGCAGCTTGGAGGGACTGAACACCGGGGAGCTGTTTTTT. Residues: CASSLEGLNTGELFF.

The V and J genes are TRBV27 and TRBJ2-7, with 7 nucleotides matching TRBD1. The trim removed 0 bases at V and 1 base at J, leaving 3 bases unmatched. In germline, CDR1 is MNHEY, CDR2 SMNVEV (reference sequence). The CDR3 is made up of 15 amino acids. CDR3 amino acids: CASSLSSTGSYEQYF. The CDR3 bases are TGTGCCAGCAGTTTATCCTCGACAGGGTCCTACGAGCAGTACTTC.

The V call is TRBV5-1, the J call TRBJ1-2, with 8 bases matching TRBD1. CDR1 and CDR2 from the germline V gene are SGHRS and YFSETQ. J lost 4 bases, V lost 4 bases, and 6 bases had no gene match. The CDR3 sequence is 14 residues long. This CDR3 reads CASSLDTGGYGYTF. DNA of the CDR3: TGCGCCAGCAGCCTCGATACAGGGGGCTATGGCTACACCTTC.

The chain joins TRBV3-1 (or the pseudogene TRBV3-2) to TRBJ1-1; D may be TRBD1 (6 bases). The germline V gene has CDR1 LGHDT and CDR2 YNNKEL (reference sequence). The V gene lost 4 bases and the J gene lost 1 base, with 13 bases spanning the gap. This CDR3 region has 15 residues. CDR3 amino acids: CASSPRGSGNTEAFF. CDR3 DNA sequence: TGTGCCAGCAGCCCGAGGGGGTCCGGGAACACTGAAGCTTTCTTT.

The rearrangement links TRBV7-2 to TRBJ2-5, with a weak D call TRBD2 (6 bases). The CDR3 extends over 14 amino acids. V shed 1 base and J shed 2 bases, with 8 bases lying between them. In germline, CDR1 is SGHTA, CDR2 FQGNSA. The CDR3, as DNA: TGTGCCAGCAGCTTAGGCGGGGTGCAAGAGACCCAGTACTTC. It translates to CASSLGGVQETQYF.

There are a few counts of this clone. The CDR3 DNA reads TGTGCCAGCAGTTTAGTGTCAGGCGGCAATCAGCCCCAGCATTTT. Translating it yields CASSLVSGGNQPQHF. The V and J genes are TRBV28 and TRBJ1-5; D remains ambiguous. CDR1 MDHEN and CDR2 SYDVKM come from the germline V gene. This CDR3 has 15 amino acids. V was shortened by 2 bases and J by 2 bases, with 10 bases between the two germline ends.